Below are 10 T cell receptor beta chains sequenced from a single sample in a study of OX40 agonist ivuxolimab in advanced cancers. TCRdb's copy holds only in-frame clones and misses some; the assay was immunoSEQ multiplex PCR. The data hold 9,500 to 12,000 clones, with 65% to 85% observed a single time. Here the sequenced sample was CD4+ or CD8+ T cells sorted from blood, taken in a trial of the OX40 agonist ivuxolimab. These receptors all stem from an adult with an advanced solid tumor such as melanoma, head and neck, liver or kidney cancer.

The chain couples TRBV11-2 to TRBJ1-2, with D perhaps TRBD1 (5 bases). Germline V gene lookup returns CDR1 SGHAT and CDR2 FQNNGV. The CDR3 is made up of 13 amino acids. V gave up 3 bases and J gave up 4 bases, with 9 bases separating them. CDR3 amino acids: CASSFAGTYGYTF. Here the CDR3 DNA reads TGTGCCAGCAGCTTTGCCGGGACCTATGGCTACACCTTC.

V and J are TRBV7-9 and TRBJ2-5, with D unresolved. The CDR3 has 13 residues. From germline, CDR1 is SEHNR and CDR2 FQNEAQ (reference sequence). Trimming cost V 2 bases and J 0 bases, with 4 bases left between them. The CDR3 bases are TGTGCCAGCAGCTTACGCAACCAAGAGACCCAGTACTTC. It codes for CASSLRNQETQYF.

The J gene is TRBJ2-2, the V gene TRBV28; 7 positions match TRBD2. This CDR3 contains 15 residues. The V gene end was trimmed by 2 bases and the J gene end by 5 bases; junction bases not matched to a gene: 5. Germline V gene lookup returns CDR1 MDHEN and CDR2 SYDVKM. The CDR3, as DNA: TGTGCCAGCAGTTTAAAAGTAGCGGGTACCGGGGAGCTGTTTTTT. As protein: CASSLKVAGTGELFF.

The V gene is TRBV28, the J gene TRBJ2-1; the D is unclear. Trimming removed 2 bases from V and 5 bases from J, with 4 bases in between. The CDR3 is 12 amino acids. The germline V gene has CDR1 MDHEN and CDR2 SYDVKM. The CDR3 is CASSLGHNEQFF. The DNA of the CDR3 is TGTGCCAGCAGTTTAGGGCACAATGAGCAGTTCTTC.

The CDR3 DNA is TGTGCCAGTAAACTTTGGACAGGAGGCTACGAGCAGTACTTC. Translated: CASKLWTGGYEQYF. This sequence joins TRBV19 and TRBJ2-7, with TRBD1 matching 7 bases. The V and J ends lost 7 bases and 3 bases, in that order; junction bases with no gene match: 9. Germline CDR1 and CDR2: LNHDA and SQIVND (reference sequence). The CDR3 loop spans 14 amino acids.

This clone was seen once. The chain recombines TRBV28 with TRBJ1-3; 7 bases are a match to TRBD1. The length of the CDR3 is 16 residues. V trimming: 4 bases; J trimming: 1 base; junction bases outside the gene matches: 7. The V gene's germline CDR1 is MDHEN and CDR2 SYDVKM. CDR3: CASSSRGQRSGNTIYF. DNA for the CDR3: TGTGCCAGCAGTTCTAGGGGGCAAAGATCTGGAAACACCATATATTTT.

This clone is a singleton in its sample. J is TRBJ1-4 and V is TRBV9; D gene unclear. The CDR3 runs 14 residues. V gave up 5 bases and J gave up 4 bases, with 12 bases separating them. Looked up from germline, CDR1 is SGDLS and CDR2 is YYNGEE. This CDR3 reads CASSAGEVNEKLFF. CDR3 nucleotide sequence: TGTGCCAGCAGTGCCGGAGAGGTTAATGAAAAACTGTTTTTT. The complete variable domain, with remaining parts taken from reference TRBV9 and TRBJ1-4, reads DSGVTQTPKHLITATGQRVTLRCSPRSGDLSVYWYQQSLDQGLQFLIQYYNGEERAKGNILERFSAQQFPDLHSELNLSSLELGDSALYFCASSAGEVNEKLFFGSGTQLSVL.

The CDR3 spells CASSLANNEQFF. As DNA, the CDR3 is TGTGCCAGCAGCTTAGCAAACAATGAGCAGTTCTTC. The chain is built from TRBV11-1 and TRBJ2-1; D remains ambiguous. The CDR3 contains 12 residues. Germline V gene data show CDR1 as SGHAT and CDR2 as FQDESV (reference sequence). With 0 bases removed from V and 5 bases from J, the gap between germline ends came to 2 bases.

CDR3 DNA: TGTGCCAGCAGCCGTCCGGTGGGGGAGACCCAGTACTTC. Its translation is CASSRPVGETQYF. The chain combines TRBV13 with TRBJ2-5, with D unclear. The CDR3 contains 13 residues. Germline V lookup: CDR1 PRHDT, CDR2 FYEKMQ (reference sequence). With 5 bases removed from V and 5 bases from J, the gap between germline ends came to 12 bases. The full variable domain, rest sourced from reference TRBV13 and TRBJ2-5, is AAGVIQSPRHLIKEKRETATLKCYPIPRHDTVYWYQQGPGQDPQFLISFYEKMQSDKGSIPDRFSAQQFSDYHSELNMSSLELGDSALYFCASSRPVGETQYFGPGTRLLVL.

For this clone: At one end, the junction sequence differs from germline, possibly due to a read error. This chain joins TRBV7-2 and TRBJ2-7, with D maybe TRBD2 (5 bases). Germline V lookup: CDR1 SGHTA, CDR2 FQGNSA. This CDR3 comprises 13 residues. Written as DNA, the CDR3 is TGTGCCAGCAGCGTAGCGTTCCTCTACGAGCAGTACTTC. It codes for CASSVAFLYEQYF.